This TCR beta chain was sequenced during a study of blood T cells in healthy people across ages. Regarding the study as a whole: Underestimates were what the diversity estimates from one million T cells were considered to be.

A sample-barcoded 5' primer and a J-beta primer mix were used in a second PCR of roughly 7 to 11 cycles. Tags on each cDNA molecule came from a template-switch adaptor with 12 random nucleotides. Each CDR3 protein is one row after TCRdb ran MiXCR on the 5' RACE reads. The sample gives approximately 2,000,000 distinct CDR3 sequences, more than 35% of which show up once; roughly 24% is in the top ten. This clonotype came up a few times. What it binds is unknown. The CDR3 sequence is 16 residues long. The germline V gene encodes CDR1 MDHEN and CDR2 SYDVKM. V dropped 2 bases and J dropped 5; count of bases not matched to a gene: 6.

The V and J genes are TRBV28 and TRBJ2-5; TRBD2 matches at 12 bases. Source material: blood. The TCR comes from a human donor in good health. The CDR3 DNA reads TGTGCCAGCAGTTTAAGCCTAGCGGGGGGGCGGGAGACCCAGTACTTC. The encoded protein is CASSLSLAGGRETQYF.